A selection of T cell receptor beta chains follows, all from one sample in a study of blood T cell repertoires in COVID-19. TCRdb keeps only in-frame clones here, not all; method: immunoSEQ multiplex PCR. Of around 110,000 clones detected, approximately 87% appear once; the ten largest clones hold roughly 2.4%. Sequencing used peripheral blood. These receptors were obtained from a young man with acute or convalescent COVID-19. Both conserved end residues are part of each CDR3. Fields, in order: V gene, D gene, clone size, J gene, CDR3 protein, CDR3 DNA. The D gene is left open where the match is weak. Clone sizes are given selectively: once, few, many, or a class where the clone is expanded.

>TRBV19|-|few|TRBJ1-1
CASYQTGNTEAFF
TGTGCCAGTTACCAGACAGGAAACACTGAAGCTTTCTTT
>TRBV5-1|-|-|TRBJ1-5
CASSGTGFSNQPQHF
TGCGCCAGCAGCGGCACAGGTTTTAGCAATCAGCCCCAGCATTTT
>TRBV5-1|TRBD1|-|TRBJ1-1
CASSLADRWNTEAFF
TGCGCCAGCAGCTTGGCGGACAGGTGGAACACTGAAGCTTTCTTT
>TRBV3-1/TRBV3-2|-|-|TRBJ1-2
CASSQDRQGYGYTF
TGTGCCAGCAGCCAAGATAGGCAGGGCTATGGCTACACCTTC
>TRBV11-2|-|-|TRBJ2-5
CASIPTGSPEETQYF
TGTGCCAGCATCCCCACCGGGTCGCCCGAAGAGACCCAGTACTTC
>TRBV19|-|-|TRBJ1-4
CASSKFSVATNEKLFF
TGTGCCAGTAGTAAGTTCAGCGTTGCAACTAATGAAAAACTGTTTTTT
>TRBV9|-|-|TRBJ2-6
CASSVEGEPGANVLTF
TGTGCCAGCAGCGTAGAAGGGGAACCTGGGGCCAACGTCCTGACTTTC
>TRBV18|-|-|TRBJ2-2
CASSPFQGGGELFF
TGTGCCAGCTCACCATTTCAGGGCGGCGGGGAGCTGTTTTTT
>TRBV24-1|-|-|TRBJ2-5
CATSDSYQETQYF
TGTGCCACCAGTGACTCTTACCAAGAGACCCAGTACTTC
>TRBV7-3|TRBD1|-|TRBJ2-2
CASSLRVGQGGGELFF
TGTGCCAGCAGCTTAAGAGTTGGACAGGGAGGCGGGGAGCTGTTTTTT
>TRBV6-5|TRBD1|once|TRBJ1-3
CASSQGGRSGNTIYF
TGTGCCAGCAGTCAGGGGGGACGCTCTGGAAACACCATATATTTT
>TRBV9|TRBD2|-|TRBJ2-5
CASSVLAGDQETQYF
TGTGCCAGCAGCGTTCTAGCGGGGGATCAAGAGACCCAGTACTTC
>TRBV5-6|-|once|TRBJ1-1
CASSYGGTDEAFF
TGTGCCAGCAGCTACGGCGGGACCGATGAAGCTTTCTTT
>TRBV30|TRBD1|-|TRBJ1-3
CAWSVPGGRGGNAIYF
TGTGCCTGGAGTGTACCCGGGGGTAGAGGGGGCAACGCCATATATTTT
>TRBV10-3|TRBD1|-|TRBJ1-3
CAISARQGDSGNTIYF
TGTGCCATCAGTGCTCGACAGGGAGACTCTGGAAACACCATATATTTT
>TRBV5-4|-|few|TRBJ1-5
CASSFGGEGQPQHF
TGTGCCAGCAGCTTTGGGGGGGAGGGTCAGCCCCAGCATTTT
>TRBV19|-|-|TRBJ1-5
CATSDGSLITNQPQHF
TGTGCCACCTCAGACGGGTCCCTCATAACTAATCAGCCCCAGCATTTT
>TRBV30|TRBD2|-|TRBJ2-1
CAWRWTSVNEQFF
TGTGCCTGGCGCTGGACTAGCGTCAATGAGCAGTTCTTC
>TRBV7-3|-|-|TRBJ1-4
CASSLFFGQGDEKLFF
TGTGCCAGCAGCTTATTTTTTGGGCAGGGTGATGAAAAACTGTTTTTT
>TRBV7-9|TRBD2|-|TRBJ2-3
CASSRTSGTADTQYF
TGTGCCAGCAGCCGTACTAGCGGGACGGCAGATACGCAGTATTTT
>TRBV7-9|-|-|TRBJ2-3
CASSQLDITDTQYF
TGTGCCAGCAGCCAACTTGACATAACAGATACGCAGTATTTT
>TRBV7-8|TRBD2|-|TRBJ2-1
CASSLAAGEYYNEQFF
TGTGCCAGCAGCTTAGCGGCGGGGGAATACTACAATGAGCAGTTCTTC
>TRBV3-1/TRBV3-2|-|once|TRBJ1-1
CASSQDYGTAEAFF
TGTGCCAGCAGCCAAGATTACGGAACAGCTGAAGCTTTCTTT
>TRBV30|-|-|TRBJ1-1
CAWRLGLNTEAFF
TGTGCCTGGAGGCTAGGTTTGAACACTGAAGCTTTCTTT
>TRBV4-1|-|-|TRBJ2-5
CASSQERGLGETQYF
TGCGCCAGCAGCCAAGAGCGTGGACTGGGGGAGACCCAGTACTTC
>TRBV3-1/TRBV3-2|TRBD1|once|TRBJ1-2
CASSQTIQGASYGYTF
TGTGCCAGCAGCCAAACAATACAGGGGGCTAGCTATGGCTACACCTTC
>TRBV27|TRBD1|-|TRBJ1-2
CASRVSGGNGYTF
TGTGCCAGCAGAGTGTCAGGGGGCAATGGCTACACCTTC
>TRBV9|TRBD2|-|TRBJ2-5
CASSVGSGSSGRETQYF
TGTGCCAGCAGCGTAGGGTCCGGGTCTAGCGGGAGGGAGACCCAGTACTTC
>TRBV4-2|TRBD1|-|TRBJ2-1
CASSQFATGDNEQFF
TGTGCCAGCAGCCAATTCGCGACAGGGGACAATGAGCAGTTCTTC
>TRBV7-8|-|-|TRBJ2-1
CASSLTGTNEQFF
TGTGCCAGCAGCTTAACAGGGACCAATGAGCAGTTCTTC
>TRBV5-8|-|-|TRBJ1-1
CASSLAGGAEAFF
TGTGCCAGCAGCTTGGCCGGGGGGGCTGAAGCTTTCTTT
>TRBV7-9|-|-|TRBJ1-3
CASSLGANTIYF
TGTGCCAGCAGCTTAGGGGCAAACACCATATATTTT
>TRBV4-2|-|-|TRBJ2-2
CASSQDVTRSGELFF
TGTGCCAGCAGCCAAGACGTTACTAGGTCCGGGGAGCTGTTTTTT
>TRBV19|TRBD1|once|TRBJ1-5
CASSIGTGVGEPQHF
TGTGCCAGTAGTATTGGTACAGGGGTGGGGGAGCCCCAGCATTTT
>TRBV6-5|TRBD2|-|TRBJ2-5
CASCLAGELKTQYF
TGTGCCAGCTGTCTAGCGGGGGAATTGAAGACCCAGTACTTC
>TRBV7-6|TRBD2|-|TRBJ2-5
CASSSVGLAGETQYF
TGTGCCAGCAGCTCTGTTGGACTAGCGGGAGAGACCCAGTACTTC
>TRBV3-1/TRBV3-2|-|-|TRBJ1-1
CASSQAQAAQAFF
TGTGCCAGCAGCCAAGCCCAGGCAGCCCAAGCTTTCTTT
>TRBV9|TRBD1|-|TRBJ1-4
CASGAGQGGEKLFF
TGTGCCAGTGGGGCCGGACAGGGTGGGGAAAAACTGTTTTTT
>TRBV9|TRBD1|-|TRBJ1-2
CASSVGEGGYYGYTF
TGTGCCAGCAGCGTAGGGGAAGGGGGCTACTATGGCTACACCTTC
>TRBV4-2|-|-|TRBJ2-7
CASSQDLERGWEQYF
TGTGCCAGCAGCCAAGATCTGGAAAGGGGTTGGGAGCAGTACTTC
>TRBV10-1|-|-|TRBJ1-5
CASTARIRIRGQPQHF
TGCGCCAGCACTGCACGGATTCGCATCAGAGGTCAGCCCCAGCATTTT
>TRBV4-1|-|-|TRBJ1-5
CASSSPGRGQPQHF
TGCGCCAGCAGCTCCCCCGGAAGGGGTCAGCCCCAGCATTTT
>TRBV6-5|TRBD1|-|TRBJ2-2
CASSYPGQGKAGELFF
TGTGCCAGCAGTTACCCGGGACAGGGAAAAGCCGGGGAGCTGTTTTTT
>TRBV4-3|-|-|TRBJ1-3
CASSQSPGNSGNTIYF
TGCGCCAGCAGCCAATCCCCGGGGAACTCTGGAAACACCATATATTTT
>TRBV6-5|-|-|TRBJ1-2
CASSLTAAYGYTF
TGTGCCAGCAGCTTAACAGCTGCCTATGGCTACACCTTC
>TRBV10-2|-|-|TRBJ2-5
CASTIRGKETQYF
TGCGCCAGCACCATTCGGGGAAAAGAGACCCAGTACTTC
>TRBV27|TRBD1|few|TRBJ1-4
CASSGTATNEKLFF
TGTGCCAGCAGTGGGACAGCAACTAATGAAAAACTGTTTTTT
>TRBV20-1|TRBD2|-|TRBJ2-5
CSASPTLAEETQYF
TGCAGTGCTAGTCCAACACTAGCGGAAGAGACCCAGTACTTC
>TRBV6-1|-|-|TRBJ2-1
CASSEQGGSYNEQFF
TGTGCCAGCAGTGAACAGGGGGGATCCTACAATGAGCAGTTCTTC
>TRBV30|-|once|TRBJ2-3
CAWGGGGDTQYF
TGTGCCTGGGGTGGGGGAGGAGATACGCAGTATTTT
>TRBV30|-|-|TRBJ1-3
CAWRDNSGNTIYF
TGTGCCTGGCGGGACAACTCTGGAAACACCATATATTTT
>TRBV29-1|-|-|TRBJ2-5
CSGWTALQETQYF
TGCAGCGGATGGACAGCCCTACAAGAGACCCAGTACTTC
>TRBV27|TRBD1|-|TRBJ1-2
CASSTYQGARGYTF
TGTGCCAGCAGTACCTACCAGGGGGCTAGGGGCTACACCTTC
>TRBV5-1|TRBD2|-|TRBJ2-3
CASSRQGLAGASSTDTQYF
TGCGCCAGCAGCCGGCAAGGACTAGCGGGGGCCTCTAGCACAGATACGCAGTATTTT
>TRBV3-1/TRBV3-2|TRBD2|once|TRBJ2-3
CASSPLAGEVDTQYF
TGTGCCAGCAGCCCCCTAGCGGGAGAGGTAGATACGCAGTATTTT
>TRBV7-8|-|-|TRBJ1-2
CASSGTYRTHGYTF
TGTGCCAGCAGCGGGACATACAGGACTCATGGCTACACCTTC
>TRBV6-5|-|-|TRBJ2-3
CASSYRTRYTQYF
TGTGCCAGCAGTTACCGGACTCGATATACGCAGTATTTT
>TRBV4-1|TRBD2|-|TRBJ2-1
CASSQGPSGGSRDNEQFF
TGCGCCAGCAGCCAAGGGCCTAGCGGGGGGTCCAGGGACAATGAGCAGTTCTTC
>TRBV30|TRBD1|-|TRBJ1-5
CAWSGQGAQPQHF
TGTGCCTGGAGTGGACAGGGGGCTCAGCCCCAGCATTTT